This T cell receptor beta chain originates from a study of blood T cell repertoires in COVID-19. Study-level background: Some COVID-19 samples were acute and others convalescent; all came from the United States, Italy and Spain. PBMCs, B-cell-depleted T cells, or T cells provided the cDNA or gDNA that made up the material.

Authors' data handling: How many nucleated cells were present was estimated from reference gene primer amplification. Assay used: immunoSEQ multiplex PCR; TCRdb lists only in-frame clones, some missing. V, J and clone size are those of that table, while D and trimming were read from the DNA. The sample consists of approximately 96,000 clones, roughly 95% of them appearing once. The length of the CDR3 is 19 residues. Germline-derived CDR1 and CDR2 are SGHVS and FNYEAQ. V lost 5 bases, J lost 4 bases, and 27 bases lay in between. The chain is built from TRBV7-6 and TRBJ2-1, with D perhaps TRBD2 (6 bases). The sequenced material came from peripheral blood. This receptor was obtained from a human donor with active COVID-19. The donor label of this sample is uncertain. CDR3 sequence (DNA): TGTGCCAGCAGCATACTGGCCCCGCCCAGATTAGCGGAGTACAATGAGCAGTTCTTC. The encoded protein is CASSILAPPRLAEYNEQFF.